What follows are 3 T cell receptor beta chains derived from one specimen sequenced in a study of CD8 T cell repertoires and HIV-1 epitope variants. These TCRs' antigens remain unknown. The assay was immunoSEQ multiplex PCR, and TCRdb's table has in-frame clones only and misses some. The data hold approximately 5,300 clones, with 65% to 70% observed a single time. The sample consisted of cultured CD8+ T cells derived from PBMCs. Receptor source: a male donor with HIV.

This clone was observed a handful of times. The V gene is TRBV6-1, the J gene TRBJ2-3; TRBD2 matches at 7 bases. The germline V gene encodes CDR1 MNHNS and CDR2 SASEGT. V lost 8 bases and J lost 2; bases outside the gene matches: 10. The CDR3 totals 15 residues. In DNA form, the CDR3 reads TGTGCCAGCCCGAGCGGGGAGGCCTACACAGATACGCAGTATTTT. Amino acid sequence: CASPSGEAYTDTQYF.

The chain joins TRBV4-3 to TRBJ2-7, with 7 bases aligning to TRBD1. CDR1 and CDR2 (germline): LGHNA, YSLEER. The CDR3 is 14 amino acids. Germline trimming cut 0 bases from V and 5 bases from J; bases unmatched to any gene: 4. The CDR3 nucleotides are TGCGCCAGCAGCCAAGATGACAGGGATCACGAGCAGTACTTC. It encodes CASSQDDRDHEQYF.

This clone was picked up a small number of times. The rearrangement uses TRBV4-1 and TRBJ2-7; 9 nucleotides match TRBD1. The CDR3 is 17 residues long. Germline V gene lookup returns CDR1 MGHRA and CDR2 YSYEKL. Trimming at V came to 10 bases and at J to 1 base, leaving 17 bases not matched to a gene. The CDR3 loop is CATPRRPEGQGSYEQYF. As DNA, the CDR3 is TGCGCCACGCCGAGAAGACCGGAGGGACAGGGTTCCTACGAGCAGTACTTC.